Shown below are 8 T cell receptor beta chains from a single sample sequenced in a study of tumor-infiltrating lymphocytes in primary liver carcinoma (dated by TCRdb to about 2017). Without any cell sorting, total RNA and DNA were extracted together from around 20-30 mg of bulk tissue using the AllPrep DNA/RNA mini kit. Sequencing was carried out with an Illumina HiSeq 2500. Using a constant-region primer and ProtoScript II reverse transcriptase, TCRbeta-specific cDNA was reverse-transcribed from about 540 ng total RNA. Three nested multiplex PCR rounds, following a slightly modified ARM-PCR procedure, were used to build the TCRbeta libraries. Each of the first two PCR rounds ran for nine to ten cycles and used multiplex TRBV1-TRBV30 forward primers together with a Cbeta reverse primer. TCRdb reprocessed the public reads (quality trimming at Q25 with fastp, clone calling with MiXCR) and kept in-frame beta chains. Rows are unified per CDR3 protein, each entry keeping the most common DNA and genes. This sample lists approximately 88,000 distinct CDR3 sequences; around 68% were detected once. The top ten constitute around 26% of the sample.

Sequencing was done on a sample of tumor-adjacent normal liver tissue. The receptor source for this set is a man aged 35 to 55 with primary liver carcinoma and hepatitis B virus infection.

Regarding this clonotype: A much more abundant neighbour one base away suggests this may be a read error. The final CDR3 position lacks the conserved phenylalanine or tryptophan, pointing to a likely read error. V usage is TRBV5-6 and J usage is TRBJ1-1; D unresolved. Between the trimmed V and J ends, which lost 2 bases and 0 bases, there was a span of 11 bases. The CDR3 is 15 amino acids. Germline-derived CDR1 and CDR2 are SGHDT and YYEEEE. CDR3 DNA sequence: TGTGCCAGCAGCTTACATAACACCATGAACACTGAAGCTTTCTCT. Translating it yields CASSLHNTMNTEAFS.

Concerning this clonotype itself: At one end the junction does not follow the germline gene, possibly because of a read error. J is TRBJ2-7 and V is TRBV11-2, with D maybe TRBD1 (5 bases). Per germline, CDR1 SGHAT and CDR2 FQNNGV. This CDR3 is 16 amino acids long. CDR3 region: CASSFGCNRRKYERYF. In nucleotides, the CDR3 is TGTGCCAGCAGCTTCGGTTGTAACAGGAGAAAGTACGAGCGGTACTTC.

In regard to this clonotype: A clone one base away is much larger, so this may be a read error. CDR3 bases: TGTGCCAGCAGTGTAGGGGAGGCTACCGGGGAGCTGTTTTTT. Protein sequence: CASSVGEATGELFF. The chain uses TRBV6-1 and TRBJ2-2; D possibly corresponds to TRBD2 (6 bases). Germline V gene lookup returns CDR1 MNHNS and CDR2 SASEGT. The CDR3 loop spans 14 amino acids. The V end lost 4 bases, the J end lost 5 bases, and 11 bases lay between the germline ends.

A remark on this clonotype: This likely comes from a read error, as the CDR3 has no conserved phenylalanine or tryptophan at its end. CDR3 protein: CASTLGVVGAHEQYY. The DNA for the CDR3 is TGTGCCAGCACCCTGGGTGTGGTAGGGGCCCACGAACAGTACTAC. The chain links TRBV12-3 or TRBV12-4 to TRBJ2-7; D might be TRBD1 (5 bases). The CDR3 runs to 15 residues.

There are many counts of this clonotype. The chain recombines TRBV11-2 with TRBJ2-7, with 8 bases fitting TRBD2. Germline values: CDR1 SGHAT, CDR2 FQNNGV. Losses at the gene ends were 1 base for V and 0 bases for J; bases not matched to a gene: 5. CDR3 length equals 16 residues. CDR3 nucleotides: TGTGCCAGCAGCTTAGCACCTAGCGGGCGCTCCTACGAGCAGTACTTC. Translating gives CASSLAPSGRSYEQYF.

Concerning this clonotype: A much larger clone is a single base away; this may be a read error. The chain couples TRBV28 to TRBJ2-1; tentative D call: TRBD2 (6 bases). Germline CDR1 reads MDHEN; CDR2 reads SYDVKM. This CDR3 region has 14 residues. This CDR3 is CVSSFTGRGNEQFF. DNA of the CDR3: TGTGTCAGCAGTTTTACCGGGAGAGGCAATGAGCAGTTCTTC.

In the case of this clonotype: The CDR3 end shows no conserved phenylalanine or tryptophan, and so a read error is likely. This chain joins TRBV11-2 and TRBJ2-2; 8 bases match TRBD2. The V segment lost 2 bases and the J segment 5 bases; nucleotides outside the gene matches: 7. This CDR3 is 16 amino acids long. Per germline, CDR1 SGHAT and CDR2 FQNNGV. The CDR3 sequence is CASSLMALAGTGELFL. CDR3 coding DNA: TGTGCCAGCAGCTTAATGGCGTTAGCGGGAACCGGGGAGCTGTTTTTA.

The rearrangement links TRBV11-2 to TRBJ2-5, with D possibly being TRBD2 (6 bases). The germline V gene has CDR1 SGHAT and CDR2 FQNNGV. The CDR3 contains 16 residues. Trimming cost V 10 bases and J 0 bases, with 21 bases left between them. As DNA, the CDR3 is TGTGCCAACAGATGCCGGGACTCGGTTCACCAAGAGACCCAGTACTTC. Its translation is CANRCRDSVHQETQYF.